A selection of T cell receptor beta chains follows, all from one sample in a study of blood T cell repertoires in COVID-19. Sequenced by immunoSEQ multiplex PCR; TCRdb stores in-frame clones only, minus some. The sample lists around 170,000 clones, about 90% occurring once. Sequencing used PBMCs or T cells enriched from blood (not recorded which). These TCRs come from a woman in her forties or fifties who had recovered from COVID-19. The CDR3 runs from the conserved cysteine through the conserved F or W. Fields, in order: J gene, clone size, D gene, CDR3 length, V gene, CDR3 DNA, CDR3 protein. The D gene is left open where the match is weak. Clone sizes are given selectively: once, few, many, or a class where the clone is expanded.

TRBJ2-7 few TRBD1 14 TRBV19 TGTGCCAGTAGCGGGACAGGGTTATCCTACGAGCAGTACTTC CASSGTGLSYEQYF
TRBJ1-1 - - 13 TRBV10-1 TGCGCCAGCAGATACCGGGAGAACACTGAAGCTTTCTTT CASRYRENTEAFF
TRBJ1-3 - TRBD1 17 TRBV28 TGTGCCAGCAGTTTAACACCGGGACAGGGGCTCGGAAACACCATATATTTT CASSLTPGQGLGNTIYF
TRBJ2-6 - TRBD1 18 TRBV7-9 TGTGCCAGCAGCTTATCCGGACAGGGACAATCTGGGGCCAACGTCCTGACTTTC CASSLSGQGQSGANVLTF
TRBJ1-1 once - 13 TRBV6-5 TGTGCCAGCAACAAGGGGGTTTTCGCTGAAGCTTTCTTT CASNKGVFAEAFF
TRBJ1-5 - - 15 TRBV28 TGTGCCAGCATCCTAAGGGACACTAGCAATCAGCCCCAGCATTTT CASILRDTSNQPQHF
TRBJ2-1 - TRBD2 13 TRBV2 TGTGCCAGCAACCCCCTAGCGGACAATGAGCAGTTCTTC CASNPLADNEQFF
TRBJ2-3 - TRBD2 18 TRBV18 TGTGCCAGCTCACCACAAGTACTAGCGGGAGGGCCAGAGGATACGCAGTATTTT CASSPQVLAGGPEDTQYF
TRBJ1-1 - - 14 TRBV6-5 TGTGCCAGCAGTCAGCGAGGGGGTCCCACTGAAGCTTTCTTT CASSQRGGPTEAFF
TRBJ1-1 - - 13 TRBV28 TGTGCCAGCAGGAACAGGGAGTACACTGAAGCTTTCTTT CASRNREYTEAFF
TRBJ1-1 - - 13 TRBV19 TGTGCCAGTAGTATAGGGGCAGGGGCTGAAGCTTTCTTT CASSIGAGAEAFF
TRBJ1-3 - - 15 TRBV9 TGTGCCAGCAGCGTAGCCCCGGGGGACGGAAACACCATATATTTT CASSVAPGDGNTIYF
TRBJ2-2 few TRBD1 15 TRBV6-4 TGTGCCAGCAGTGCCGGGACAGGGGACACCGGGGAGCTGTTTTTT CASSAGTGDTGELFF
TRBJ2-5 - - 13 TRBV2 TGTGCCAGCAGTGAAGGTCTGAGGGAGACCCAGTACTTC CASSEGLRETQYF
TRBJ1-2 - - 16 TRBV9 TGTGCCAGCAGCGTAGGACCTAGGTTCGGGGGCTATGGCTACACCTTC CASSVGPRFGGYGYTF
TRBJ2-1 - TRBD2 14 TRBV5-1 TGCGCCAGCAGCAGGACTAGCGGGAGACTTGAGCAGTTCTTC CASSRTSGRLEQFF
TRBJ1-1 - TRBD1 13 TRBV24-1 TGTGCCACCAGTGATTGGGACAGCACTGAAGCTTTCTTT CATSDWDSTEAFF
TRBJ2-3 - - 18 TRBV28 TGTGCCAGCAACGGTCAGATTCCCATCAACAGCCTCACAGATACGCAGTATTTT CASNGQIPINSLTDTQYF
TRBJ1-1 - TRBD1 15 TRBV5-4 TGTGCCAGCAGCCAGAGACAGGGGGCTAACACTGAAGCTTTCTTT CASSQRQGANTEAFF
TRBJ2-1 - - 14 TRBV28 TGTGCCAGCACTGTAGAGGGAAAATGGAATGAGCAGTTCTTC CASTVEGKWNEQFF
TRBJ2-7 once TRBD2 14 TRBV6-2/TRBV6-3 TGTGCCAGCAGTAACCTAGCGGTCGGCTACGAGCAGTACTTC CASSNLAVGYEQYF
TRBJ2-1 - TRBD2 17 TRBV7-9 TGTGCCGGGTCTGTGACTAGCAGCTCAGGCGGGTACAATGAGCAGTTCTTC CAGSVTSSSGGYNEQFF
TRBJ1-2 few - 15 TRBV4-3 TGCGCCAGCAGCCAAGAAGTAGGGGCCATAGATGGCTACACCTTC CASSQEVGAIDGYTF
TRBJ1-1 - TRBD1 14 TRBV6-1 TGTGCCAGCAGTTTCGGACAGGGGAACACTGAAGCTTTCTTT CASSFGQGNTEAFF
TRBJ2-2 - - 15 TRBV9 TGTGCCAGCAGCGTAGGCGCTTCTTACACCGGGGAGCTGTTTTTT CASSVGASYTGELFF
TRBJ1-1 - - 14 TRBV10-1 TGCGCCAGCAGCGGTACAGGGCCGGACACTGAAGCTTTCTTT CASSGTGPDTEAFF
TRBJ2-1 once TRBD2 13 TRBV7-3 TGTGCCAGCAGCCCCGGACTAGCGGGAATGCAGTTCTTC CASSPGLAGMQFF
TRBJ1-2 once TRBD1 13 TRBV3-1/TRBV3-2 TGTGCCAGCAGAGGGACAGGCCGTGATGGCTACACCTTC CASRGTGRDGYTF
TRBJ2-7 - TRBD1 14 TRBV27 TGTGCCAGCAGGGGGACAGGGCTAACCTACGAGCAGTACTTC CASRGTGLTYEQYF
TRBJ1-1 few TRBD1 17 TRBV5-1 TGCGCCAGCAGCTTGGACCTCGGACAGGCCGGGGGCACTGAAGCTTTCTTT CASSLDLGQAGGTEAFF
TRBJ2-7 - - 14 TRBV5-6 TGTGCCAGCAGTTTCGGAGGGGCGGACTACGAGCAGTACTTC CASSFGGADYEQYF
TRBJ1-1 - TRBD1 12 TRBV27 TGTGCCAGCAGTACCTACGGGACAGCCTCTTTCTTT CASSTYGTASFF
TRBJ2-4 - - 17 TRBV7-9 TGTGCCAGCAGCCTACTACAGGAGTCTCTGGCCAAAAACATTCAGTACTTC CASSLLQESLAKNIQYF
TRBJ1-1 - - 14 TRBV9 TGTGCCAGCAGCGTAGGAGGAACGGGAGCTGAAGCTTTCTTT CASSVGGTGAEAFF
TRBJ1-5 - TRBD1 15 TRBV24-1 TGTGCCACGTGGGGACAGTTCAGAAGCAATCAGCCCCAGCATTTT CATWGQFRSNQPQHF
TRBJ2-3 - TRBD1 15 TRBV11-3 TGTGCCAGCAGCCCCGGGACAGGGATGGTAGATACGCAGTATTTT CASSPGTGMVDTQYF
TRBJ2-7 - TRBD1 16 TRBV14 TGTGCCAGCAGCCAAGATTTGGGACAGACCCATAAGGAGCAGTACTTC CASSQDLGQTHKEQYF
TRBJ1-2 - - 14 TRBV30 TGTGCCTGGAGTGCTCCCCTCCGGTTCTATGGCTACACCTTC CAWSAPLRFYGYTF
TRBJ2-7 - TRBD1 14 TRBV6-5 TGTGCCAGCAGTTATAAGGGACAGGCCTACGAGCAGTACTTC CASSYKGQAYEQYF
TRBJ2-3 - - 14 TRBV7-3 TGTGCCAGCAGCTTAGACTGGAACACAGATACGCAGTATTTT CASSLDWNTDTQYF
TRBJ1-2 - - 11 TRBV30 TGTGCCTGGACTAACGGCTATGGCTACACCTTC CAWTNGYGYTF
TRBJ2-7 - TRBD1 16 TRBV18 TGTGCCAGCTCGCCGAACAGGGCAGGGGGCATCGACGAGCAGTACTTC CASSPNRAGGIDEQYF
TRBJ1-2 - - 16 TRBV6-1 TGTGCCAGCAGTGAAGCGGTTGGTCAGATTAACTATGGCTACACCTTC CASSEAVGQINYGYTF
TRBJ2-7 - - 13 TRBV6-5 TGTGCCAGCAAAAAACAGGGAACCTACGAGCAGTACTTC CASKKQGTYEQYF